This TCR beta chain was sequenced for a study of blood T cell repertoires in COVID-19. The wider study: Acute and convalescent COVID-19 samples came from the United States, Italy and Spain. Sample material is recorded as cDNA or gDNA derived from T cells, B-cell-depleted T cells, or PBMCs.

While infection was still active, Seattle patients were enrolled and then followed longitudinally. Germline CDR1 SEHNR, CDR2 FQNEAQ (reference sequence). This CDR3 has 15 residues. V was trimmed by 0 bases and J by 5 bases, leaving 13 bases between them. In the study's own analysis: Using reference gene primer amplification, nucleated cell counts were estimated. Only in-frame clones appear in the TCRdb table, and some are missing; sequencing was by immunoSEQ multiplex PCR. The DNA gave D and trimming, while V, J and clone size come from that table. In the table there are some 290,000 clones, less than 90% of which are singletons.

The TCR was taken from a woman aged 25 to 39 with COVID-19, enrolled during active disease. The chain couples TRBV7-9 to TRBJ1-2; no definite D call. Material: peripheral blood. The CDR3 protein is CASSLAAVEQYGYTF. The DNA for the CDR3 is TGTGCCAGCAGCTTAGCAGCGGTGGAGCAGTATGGCTACACCTTC.